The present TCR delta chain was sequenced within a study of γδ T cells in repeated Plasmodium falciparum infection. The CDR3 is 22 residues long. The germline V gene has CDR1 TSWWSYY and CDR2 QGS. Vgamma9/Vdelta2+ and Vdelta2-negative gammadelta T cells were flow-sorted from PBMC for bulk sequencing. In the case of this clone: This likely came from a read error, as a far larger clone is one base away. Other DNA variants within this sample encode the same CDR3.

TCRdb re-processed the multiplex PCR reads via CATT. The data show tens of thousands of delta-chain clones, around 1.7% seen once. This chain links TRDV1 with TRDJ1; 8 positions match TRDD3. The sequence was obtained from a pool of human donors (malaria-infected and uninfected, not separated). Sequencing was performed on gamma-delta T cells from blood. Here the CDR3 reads CALGEPRPTQGIPLKYTDKLIF. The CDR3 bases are TGCGCTCTTGGGGAACCGAGACCTACCCAGGGGATACCGCTCAAGTACACCGATAAACTCATCTTT.